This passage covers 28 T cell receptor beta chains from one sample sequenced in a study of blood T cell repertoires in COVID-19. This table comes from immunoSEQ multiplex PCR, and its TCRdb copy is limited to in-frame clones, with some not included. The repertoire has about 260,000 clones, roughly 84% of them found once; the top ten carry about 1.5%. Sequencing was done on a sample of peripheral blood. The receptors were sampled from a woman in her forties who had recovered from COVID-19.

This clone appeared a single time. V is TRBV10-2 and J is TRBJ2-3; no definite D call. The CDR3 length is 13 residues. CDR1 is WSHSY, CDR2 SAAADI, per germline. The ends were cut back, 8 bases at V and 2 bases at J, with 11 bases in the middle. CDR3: CASRRIDTDTQYF. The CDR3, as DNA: TGCGCCAGCCGGCGGATCGACACAGATACGCAGTATTTT.

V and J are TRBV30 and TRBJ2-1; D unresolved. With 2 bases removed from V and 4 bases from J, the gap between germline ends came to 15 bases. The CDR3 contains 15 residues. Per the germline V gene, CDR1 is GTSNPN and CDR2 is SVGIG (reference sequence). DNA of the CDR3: TGTGCCTGGAGTCCAAGCCTCGTTTTGTACAATGAGCAGTTCTTC. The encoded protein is CAWSPSLVLYNEQFF.

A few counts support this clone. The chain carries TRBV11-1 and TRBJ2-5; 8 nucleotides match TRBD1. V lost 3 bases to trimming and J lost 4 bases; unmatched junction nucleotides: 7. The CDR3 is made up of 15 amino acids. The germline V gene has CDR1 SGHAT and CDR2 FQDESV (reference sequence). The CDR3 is CASSFTSGTGETQYF. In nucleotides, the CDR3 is TGTGCCAGCAGCTTTACTTCCGGGACAGGAGAGACCCAGTACTTC.

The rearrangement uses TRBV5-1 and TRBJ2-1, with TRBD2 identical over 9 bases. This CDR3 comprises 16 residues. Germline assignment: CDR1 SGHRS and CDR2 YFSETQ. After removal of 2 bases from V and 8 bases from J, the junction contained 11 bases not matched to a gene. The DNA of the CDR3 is TGCGCCAGCAGCTTCGCGAAGCGGGGGGCCCCGGATGAGCAGTTCTTC. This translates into CASSFAKRGAPDEQFF.

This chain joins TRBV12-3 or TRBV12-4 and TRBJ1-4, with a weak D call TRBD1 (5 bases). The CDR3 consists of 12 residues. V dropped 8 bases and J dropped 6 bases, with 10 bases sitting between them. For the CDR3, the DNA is TGTGCCAGCGGGGGGGGAGATGAAAAACTGTTTTTT. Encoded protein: CASGGGDEKLFF.

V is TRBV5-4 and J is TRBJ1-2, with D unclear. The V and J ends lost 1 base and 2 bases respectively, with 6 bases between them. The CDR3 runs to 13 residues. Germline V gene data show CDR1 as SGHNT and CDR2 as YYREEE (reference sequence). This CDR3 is CASSLPRNYGYTF. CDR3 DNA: TGTGCCAGCAGCTTGCCCCGGAACTATGGCTACACCTTC.

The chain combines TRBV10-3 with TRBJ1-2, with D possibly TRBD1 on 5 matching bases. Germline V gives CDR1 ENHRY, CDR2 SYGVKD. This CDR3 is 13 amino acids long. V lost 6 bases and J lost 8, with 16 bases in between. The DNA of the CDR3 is TGTGCCATCAGGACCCGGGGGTTAGAAGGCTACACCTTC. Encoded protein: CAIRTRGLEGYTF.

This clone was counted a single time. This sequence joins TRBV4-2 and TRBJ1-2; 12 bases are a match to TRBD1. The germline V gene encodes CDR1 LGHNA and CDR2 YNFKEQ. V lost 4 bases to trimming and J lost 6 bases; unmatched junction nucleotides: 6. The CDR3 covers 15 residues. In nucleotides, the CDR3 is TGTGCCAGCAGCCGTACGGGACAGGGGGCGGATGGCTACACCTTC. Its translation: CASSRTGQGADGYTF.

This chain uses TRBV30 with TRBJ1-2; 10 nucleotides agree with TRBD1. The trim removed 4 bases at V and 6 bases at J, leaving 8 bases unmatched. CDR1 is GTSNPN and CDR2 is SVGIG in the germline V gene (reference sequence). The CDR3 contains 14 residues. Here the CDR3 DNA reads TGTGCCTGGACAACCGGGACAGGGGTGAATGGCTACACCTTC. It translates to CAWTTGTGVNGYTF.

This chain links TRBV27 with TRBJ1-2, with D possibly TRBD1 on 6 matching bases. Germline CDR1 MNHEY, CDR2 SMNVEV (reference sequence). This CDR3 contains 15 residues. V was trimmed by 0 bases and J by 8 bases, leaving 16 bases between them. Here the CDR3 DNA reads TGTGCCAGCAGTTTATCAGGGCCCGACAGGTGGGGCTACACCTTC. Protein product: CASSLSGPDRWGYTF.

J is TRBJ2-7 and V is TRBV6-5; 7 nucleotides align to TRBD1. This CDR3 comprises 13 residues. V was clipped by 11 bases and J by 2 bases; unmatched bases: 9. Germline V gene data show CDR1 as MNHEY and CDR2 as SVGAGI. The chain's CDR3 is CAVRPTGPYEQYF. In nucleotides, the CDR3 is TGTGCCGTTCGACCGACAGGGCCCTACGAGCAGTACTTC.

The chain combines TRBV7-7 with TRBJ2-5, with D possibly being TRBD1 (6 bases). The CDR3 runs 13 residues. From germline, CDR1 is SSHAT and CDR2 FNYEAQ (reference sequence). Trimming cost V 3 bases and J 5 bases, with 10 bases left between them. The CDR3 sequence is CASSFGGAETQYF. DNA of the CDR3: TGTGCCAGCAGCTTTGGGGGCGCGGAGACCCAGTACTTC.

The CDR3 coding sequence is TGTGCCAGCAGGCCTGGGACAGGGGGCAATCAGCCCCAGCATTTT. It encodes CASRPGTGGNQPQHF. The rearrangement joins TRBV6-6 to TRBJ1-5, with 10 nucleotides matching TRBD1. Trimming took 6 bases from V and 2 from J; bases not matched to a gene: 4. Germline values: CDR1 MNHNY, CDR2 SVGAGI (reference sequence). The CDR3 consists of 15 residues.

DNA for the CDR3: TGTGCCAGCAGCTTAGATTGGAGTTTGAACACTGAAGCTTTCTTT. Protein sequence: CASSLDWSLNTEAFF. The chain joins TRBV11-3 to TRBJ1-1; D is uncertain. V lost 0 bases and J 0 bases, leaving 8 bases between the germline ends. Germline V CDR1 and CDR2: SGHNT, YENEEA. The CDR3 loop spans 15 amino acids.

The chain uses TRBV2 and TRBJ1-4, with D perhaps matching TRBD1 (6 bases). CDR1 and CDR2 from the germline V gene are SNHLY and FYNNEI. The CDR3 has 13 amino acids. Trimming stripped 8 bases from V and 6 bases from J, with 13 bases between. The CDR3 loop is CASCRGSDEKLFF. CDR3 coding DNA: TGTGCCAGCTGCAGGGGTTCGGATGAAAAACTGTTTTTT. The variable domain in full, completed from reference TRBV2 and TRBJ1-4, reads EPEVTQTPSHQVTQMGQEVILRCVPISNHLYFYWYRQILGQKVEFLVSFYNNEISEKSEIFDDQFSVERPDGSNFTLKIRSTKLEDSAMYFCASCRGSDEKLFFGSGTQLSVL.

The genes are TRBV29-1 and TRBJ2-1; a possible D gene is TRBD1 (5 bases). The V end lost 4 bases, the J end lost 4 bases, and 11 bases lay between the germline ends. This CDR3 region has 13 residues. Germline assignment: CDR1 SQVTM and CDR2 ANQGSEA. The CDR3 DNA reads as TGCAGCGTTGTCGGTAGGGGATACAATGAGCAGTTCTTC. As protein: CSVVGRGYNEQFF.

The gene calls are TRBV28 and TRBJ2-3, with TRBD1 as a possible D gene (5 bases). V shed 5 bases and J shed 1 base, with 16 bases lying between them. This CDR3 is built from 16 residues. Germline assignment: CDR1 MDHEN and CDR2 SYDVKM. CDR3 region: CASSSNWGGGTDTQYF. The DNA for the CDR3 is TGTGCCAGCAGTAGCAACTGGGGCGGCGGCACAGATACGCAGTATTTT.

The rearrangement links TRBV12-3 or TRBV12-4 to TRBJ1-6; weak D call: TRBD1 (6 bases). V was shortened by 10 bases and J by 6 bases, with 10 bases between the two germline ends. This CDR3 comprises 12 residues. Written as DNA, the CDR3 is TGTGCCACCCGGACAGCTAATTCACCCCTCCACTTT. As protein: CATRTANSPLHF.

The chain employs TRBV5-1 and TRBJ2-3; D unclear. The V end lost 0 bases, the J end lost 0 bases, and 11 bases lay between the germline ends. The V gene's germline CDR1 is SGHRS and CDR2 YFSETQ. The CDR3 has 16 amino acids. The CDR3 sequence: CASSLVPETSTDTQYF. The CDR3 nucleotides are TGCGCCAGCAGCTTGGTCCCTGAAACTAGCACAGATACGCAGTATTTT. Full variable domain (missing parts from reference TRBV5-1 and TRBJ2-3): KAGVTQTPRYLIKTRGQQVTLSCSPISGHRSVSWYQQTPGQGLQFLFEYFSETQRNKGNFPGRFSGRQFSNSRSEMNVSTLELGDSALYLCASSLVPETSTDTQYFGPGTRLTVL.

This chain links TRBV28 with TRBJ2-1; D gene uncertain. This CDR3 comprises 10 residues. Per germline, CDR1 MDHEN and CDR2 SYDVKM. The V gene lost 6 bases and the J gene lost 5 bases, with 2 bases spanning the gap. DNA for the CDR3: TGTGCCAGCAGCAACAATGAGCAGTTCTTC. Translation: CASSNNEQFF.

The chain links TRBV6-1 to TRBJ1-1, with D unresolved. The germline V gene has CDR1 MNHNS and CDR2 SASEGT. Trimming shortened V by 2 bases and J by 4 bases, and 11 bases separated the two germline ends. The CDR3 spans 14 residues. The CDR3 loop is CASSEPTTVTEAFF. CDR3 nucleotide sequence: TGTGCCAGCAGTGAACCCACTACCGTCACTGAAGCTTTCTTT.

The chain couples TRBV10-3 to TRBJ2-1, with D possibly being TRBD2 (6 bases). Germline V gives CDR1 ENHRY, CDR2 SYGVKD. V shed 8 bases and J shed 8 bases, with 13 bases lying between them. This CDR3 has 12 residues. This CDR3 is CAIRLPGDEQFF. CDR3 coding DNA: TGTGCCATCCGTCTGCCGGGGGATGAGCAGTTCTTC.

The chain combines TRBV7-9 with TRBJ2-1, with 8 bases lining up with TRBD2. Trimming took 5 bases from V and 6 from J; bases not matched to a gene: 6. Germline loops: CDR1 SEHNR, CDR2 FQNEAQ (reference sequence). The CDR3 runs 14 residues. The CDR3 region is CASSLTSGGNEQFF. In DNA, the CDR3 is TGTGCCAGCAGCCTCACTAGCGGAGGCAATGAGCAGTTCTTC.

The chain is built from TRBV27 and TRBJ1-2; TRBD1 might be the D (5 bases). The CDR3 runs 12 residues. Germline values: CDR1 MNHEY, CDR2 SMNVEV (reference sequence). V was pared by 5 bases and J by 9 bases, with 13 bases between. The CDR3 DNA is TGTGCCAGCAGTCCTCAGGGTTTGAGCTACACCTTC. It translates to CASSPQGLSYTF.

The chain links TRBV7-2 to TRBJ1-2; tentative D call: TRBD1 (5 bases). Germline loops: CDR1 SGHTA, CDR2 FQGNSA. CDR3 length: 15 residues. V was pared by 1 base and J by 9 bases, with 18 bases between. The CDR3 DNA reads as TGTGCCAGCAGCTTAGGGGGCTCGAATGATGATCGCTACACCTTC. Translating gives CASSLGGSNDDRYTF.

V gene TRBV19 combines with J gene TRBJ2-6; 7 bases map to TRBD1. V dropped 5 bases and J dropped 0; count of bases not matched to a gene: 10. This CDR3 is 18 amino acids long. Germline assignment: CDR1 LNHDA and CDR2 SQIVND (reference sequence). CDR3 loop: CASSVQGSPSSGANVLTF. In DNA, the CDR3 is TGTGCCAGTAGTGTACAGGGGTCTCCGAGCTCTGGGGCCAACGTCCTGACTTTC.

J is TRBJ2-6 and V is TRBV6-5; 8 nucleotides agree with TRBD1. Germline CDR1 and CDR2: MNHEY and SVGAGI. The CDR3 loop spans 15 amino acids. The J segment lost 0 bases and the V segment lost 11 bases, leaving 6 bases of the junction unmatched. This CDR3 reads CAGGTGASGANVLTF. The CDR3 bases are TGTGCCGGAGGGACAGGTGCCTCTGGGGCCAACGTCCTGACTTTC.

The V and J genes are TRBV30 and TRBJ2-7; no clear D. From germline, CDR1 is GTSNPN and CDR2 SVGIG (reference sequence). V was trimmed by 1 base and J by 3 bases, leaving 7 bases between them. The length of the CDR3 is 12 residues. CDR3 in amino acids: CAWSGGDYEQYF. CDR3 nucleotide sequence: TGTGCCTGGAGTGGTGGAGACTACGAGCAGTACTTC.